The rows below give T cell receptor beta chains drawn from one sample of a study of shared clonotypes between healthy human individuals. Sequencing used immunoSEQ multiplex PCR; TCRdb keeps in-frame clones, though not all of them. The sample holds approximately 2.5 million clones, about 92% seen once. The sequenced sample was naive CD4+ T cells sorted from blood. These receptors were collected from a young man in good health. Each CDR3 is given with its conserved first and last residue. Each record gives: J gene, V gene, D gene, clone size, CDR3 protein, CDR3 DNA. A D gene is named only where the DNA matches it firmly. Clone size is shown for a subset of rows, as once, few, many or a class of expanded clone.

>TRBJ2-3|TRBV5-1|TRBD2|.
CASSSGLAGADTQYF
TGCGCCAGCAGCTCCGGACTAGCGGGAGCAGATACGCAGTATTTT
>TRBJ2-7|TRBV6-1|TRBD1|.
CASRTGRYEQYF
TGTGCCAGTCGGACAGGGAGGTACGAGCAGTACTTC
>TRBJ2-7|TRBV6-1|TRBD2|.
CASSSSGLGDYEQYF
TGTGCCAGTTCGTCTTCGGGACTAGGGGACTACGAGCAGTACTTC
>TRBJ1-4|TRBV30|.|.
CAWSVAREKLFF
TGTGCCTGGAGTGTAGCGAGGGAAAAACTGTTTTTT
>TRBJ1-5|TRBV6-5|.|.
CASSYQGDQPQHF
TGTGCCAGCAGTTACCAGGGCGATCAGCCCCAGCATTTT
>TRBJ2-7|TRBV11-2|.|.
CASSLDLGGHEQYF
TGTGCCAGCAGCTTAGATCTTGGGGGGCACGAGCAGTACTTC
>TRBJ2-1|TRBV5-1|.|.
CASSFPGQALYNEQFF
TGCGCCAGCAGCTTCCCGGGGCAGGCACTCTACAATGAGCAGTTCTTC
>TRBJ1-3|TRBV6-5|.|.
CASSWGSSSGNTIYF
TGTGCCAGCAGTTGGGGCTCGAGCTCTGGAAACACCATATATTTT
>TRBJ1-5|TRBV28|.|.
CASSFAGSNQPQHF
TGTGCCAGCAGTTTTGCAGGGTCCAATCAGCCCCAGCATTTT
>TRBJ2-2|TRBV11-2|.|.
CASSFQENTGELFF
TGTGCCAGCAGCTTCCAGGAAAACACCGGGGAGCTGTTTTTT
>TRBJ1-2|TRBV28|TRBD1|.
CASSPDRGRNYGYTF
TGTGCCAGCAGTCCGGACAGGGGAAGGAACTATGGCTACACCTTC
>TRBJ1-2|TRBV5-4|TRBD1|.
CASSSPTGGRGYTF
TGTGCCAGCAGCTCCCCCACAGGGGGCCGTGGCTACACCTTC
>TRBJ1-1|TRBV9|.|few
CASSVVLGWGTEAFF
TGTGCCAGCAGCGTAGTCTTAGGGTGGGGTACTGAAGCTTTCTTT
>TRBJ1-6|TRBV5-1|.|.
CASSLEGTANSPLHF
TGCGCCAGCAGCTTGGAGGGGACGGCAAATTCACCCCTCCACTTT
>TRBJ2-5|TRBV4-3|.|.
CASSQEPSGGGETQYF
TGCGCCAGCAGCCAAGAGCCTAGCGGAGGGGGGGAGACCCAGTACTTC
>TRBJ2-3|TRBV11-3|.|.
CASSFESTDTQYF
TGTGCCAGCAGCTTTGAGAGCACAGATACGCAGTATTTT
>TRBJ2-1|TRBV10-1|TRBD2|.
CASSESWTSGGYNEQFF
TGCGCCAGCAGTGAGTCCTGGACTAGCGGGGGATACAATGAGCAGTTCTTC
>TRBJ1-5|TRBV28|.|.
CALQGSNQPQHF
TGTGCCCTCCAGGGCAGCAATCAGCCCCAGCATTTT
>TRBJ1-1|TRBV9|.|.
CASTQSPGAGTEAFF
TGTGCCAGCACCCAAAGCCCAGGGGCTGGCACTGAGGCTTTCTTT
>TRBJ2-7|TRBV19|.|.
CASSPQGGTYEQYF
TGTGCCAGTAGTCCCCAAGGAGGGACCTACGAGCAGTACTTC
>TRBJ1-1|TRBV10-3|TRBD1|.
CAISSWGTGGAEAFF
TGTGCCATATCGAGTTGGGGGACAGGGGGAGCTGAAGCTTTCTTT
>TRBJ1-5|TRBV7-6|.|.
CASSLNSNQPQHF
TGTGCCAGCAGCTTAAATAGCAATCAGCCCCAGCATTTT
>TRBJ1-1|TRBV11-2|.|.
CASSTGTENTEAFF
TGTGCCAGCAGCACCGGGACGGAAAACACTGAAGCTTTCTTT
>TRBJ1-4|TRBV2|.|once
CASTSLRPPNEKLFF
TGTGCCAGCACCTCCTTGCGTCCACCGAATGAAAAACTGTTTTTT
>TRBJ2-4|TRBV7-9|.|once
CASSFSILAKNIQYF
TGTGCCAGCAGCTTCAGCATTTTAGCCAAAAACATTCAGTACTTC
>TRBJ2-3|TRBV29-1|.|.
CSVAPSSSTDTQYF
TGCAGCGTTGCGCCCTCCTCAAGCACAGATACGCAGTATTTT
>TRBJ2-7|TRBV19|.|once
CASSISRGVSYEQYF
TGTGCCAGTAGTATCTCCCGGGGAGTCTCCTACGAGCAGTACTTC
>TRBJ2-1|TRBV28|.|once
CASSLGGAETSSYNEQFF
TGTGCCAGCAGTTTAGGGGGGGCGGAAACTAGCTCCTACAATGAGCAGTTCTTC
>TRBJ2-7|TRBV28|TRBD2|once
CASSSGGLAGGGEQYF
TGTGCCAGCAGTAGCGGCGGCCTAGCGGGAGGAGGCGAGCAGTACTTC
>TRBJ2-7|TRBV18|.|.
CASSPAGFAYEQYF
TGTGCCAGCTCACCGGCGGGGTTCGCCTACGAGCAGTACTTC
>TRBJ2-2|TRBV6-5|.|.
CASSGPASSGELFF
TGTGCCAGCAGCGGGCCAGCCTCTAGCGGGGAGCTGTTTTTT
>TRBJ1-4|TRBV18|.|.
CASSPRGTNEKLFF
TGTGCCAGCTCACCACGGGGGACTAATGAAAAACTGTTTTTT
>TRBJ2-4|TRBV11-2|.|.
CASSPSGKAKNIQYF
TGTGCCAGCAGCCCCTCTGGGAAGGCCAAAAACATTCAGTACTTC
>TRBJ2-7|TRBV6-5|TRBD1|.
CASTHPGQGCTEQYF
TGTGCCAGCACGCATCCGGGACAGGGATGTACCGAGCAGTACTTC
>TRBJ1-2|TRBV28|.|.
CASSLQGDGYTF
TGTGCCAGCAGTTTACAGGGTGATGGCTACACCTTC
>TRBJ1-2|TRBV28|.|few
CASSPTVAGYYGYTF
TGTGCCAGCAGTCCCACCGTGGCGGGGTACTATGGCTACACCTTC
>TRBJ2-3|TRBV4-3|.|.
CASSQDRSTDTQYF
TGCGCCAGCAGCCAAGATAGGAGCACAGATACGCAGTATTTT
>TRBJ1-2|TRBV10-3|.|once
CAISSRTDYGYTF
TGTGCCATCAGTTCGCGGACGGACTATGGCTACACCTTC
>TRBJ2-6|TRBV5-5|.|.
CASSLFNNWANVLTF
TGTGCCAGCAGCTTGTTTAATAATTGGGCCAACGTCCTGACTTTC
>TRBJ2-5|TRBV4-1|.|.
CASSPFSPGRGQETQYF
TGCGCCAGCAGCCCTTTCTCCCCGGGGAGGGGGCAGGAGACCCAGTACTTC
>TRBJ2-1|TRBV5-4|.|.
CASSQDLSRPEQFF
TGTGCCAGCAGCCAGGACCTCTCGCGCCCTGAGCAGTTCTTC
>TRBJ1-4|TRBV27|.|once
CASSPPRRGNLFF
TGTGCCAGCAGCCCTCCCCGGAGGGGTAATCTGTTTTTT
>TRBJ2-3|TRBV11-3|TRBD2|.
CASSFLAGTSDTQYF
TGTGCCAGCAGCTTCCTAGCGGGTACATCTGATACGCAGTATTTT
>TRBJ1-5|TRBV19|TRBD1|few
CASSGDRFNQPQHF
TGTGCCAGTAGTGGGGACAGATTCAATCAGCCCCAGCATTTT
>TRBJ1-3|TRBV5-1|.|.
CASSLGSGGNTIYF
TGCGCCAGCAGCTTGGGGTCAGGGGGAAACACCATATATTTT
>TRBJ2-3|TRBV11-2|.|.
CASSLDGNHIDTQYF
TGTGCCAGCAGCTTAGATGGCAACCACATAGATACGCAGTATTTT
>TRBJ1-1|TRBV30|TRBD1|once
CAWSDNSNRGGIAFF
TGTGCCTGGAGCGACAATTCTAACAGGGGAGGTATAGCTTTCTTT
>TRBJ1-2|TRBV25-1|.|.
CASSEGVANYGYTF
TGTGCCAGCAGTGAAGGGGTAGCTAACTATGGCTACACCTTC
>TRBJ2-3|TRBV5-6|TRBD2|.
CASSFREGTDTQYF
TGTGCCAGCAGCTTCAGGGAGGGGACAGATACGCAGTATTTT
>TRBJ1-6|TRBV27|.|.
CASSLWNSPLHF
TGTGCCAGCAGTTTGTGGAATTCACCCCTCCACTTT
>TRBJ2-5|TRBV5-6|TRBD1|.
CAVSSKTGTEETQYF
TGTGCCGTATCCTCAAAGACAGGGACGGAAGAGACCCAGTACTTC